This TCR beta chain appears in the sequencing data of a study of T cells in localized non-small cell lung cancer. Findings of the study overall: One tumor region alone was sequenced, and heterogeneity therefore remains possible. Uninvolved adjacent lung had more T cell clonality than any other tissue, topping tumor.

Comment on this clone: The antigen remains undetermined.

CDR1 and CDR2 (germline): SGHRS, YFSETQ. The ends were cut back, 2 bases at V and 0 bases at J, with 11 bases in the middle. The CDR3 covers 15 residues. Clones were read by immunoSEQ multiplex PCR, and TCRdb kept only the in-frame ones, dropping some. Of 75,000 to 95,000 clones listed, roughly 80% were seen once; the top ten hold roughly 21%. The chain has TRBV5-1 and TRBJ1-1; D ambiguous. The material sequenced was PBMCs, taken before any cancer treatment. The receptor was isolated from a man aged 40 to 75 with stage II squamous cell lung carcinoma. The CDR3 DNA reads TGCGCCAGCAGCTTCGACACTATTGTGAACACTGAAGCTTTCTTT. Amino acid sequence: CASSFDTIVNTEAFF.